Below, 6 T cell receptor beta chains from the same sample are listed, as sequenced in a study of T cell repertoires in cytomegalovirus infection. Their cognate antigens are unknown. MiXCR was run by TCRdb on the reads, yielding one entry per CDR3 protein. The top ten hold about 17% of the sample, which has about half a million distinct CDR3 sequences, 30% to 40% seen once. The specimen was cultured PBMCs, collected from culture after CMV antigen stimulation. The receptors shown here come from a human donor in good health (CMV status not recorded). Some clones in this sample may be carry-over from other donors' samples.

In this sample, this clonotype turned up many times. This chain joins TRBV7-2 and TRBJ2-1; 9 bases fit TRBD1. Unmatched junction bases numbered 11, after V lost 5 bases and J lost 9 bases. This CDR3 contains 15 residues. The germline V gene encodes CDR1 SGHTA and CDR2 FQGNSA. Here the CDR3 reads CASSPRTGATPEQFF. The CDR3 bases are TGTGCCAGCAGCCCCCGGACAGGGGCTACACCTGAGCAGTTCTTC.

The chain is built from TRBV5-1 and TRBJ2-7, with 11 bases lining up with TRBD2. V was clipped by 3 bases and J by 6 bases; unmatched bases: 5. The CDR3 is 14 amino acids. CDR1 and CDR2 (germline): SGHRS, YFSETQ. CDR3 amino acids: CASSSASGRREQYF. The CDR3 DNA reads TGCGCCAGCAGCTCCGCTAGCGGGAGGCGCGAGCAGTACTTC.

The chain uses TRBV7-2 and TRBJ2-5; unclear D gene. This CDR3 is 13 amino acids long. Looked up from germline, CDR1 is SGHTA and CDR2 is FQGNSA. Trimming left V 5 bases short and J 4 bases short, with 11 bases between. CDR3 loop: CASSQGSGETQYF. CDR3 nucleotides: TGTGCCAGCAGCCAAGGGTCAGGAGAGACCCAGTACTTC.

The CDR3 spells CASSIRTAREQYF. CDR3 nucleotide sequence: TGTGCCAGTAGTATCCGGACAGCCCGTGAGCAGTACTTC. The chain employs TRBV19 and TRBJ2-7; maybe TRBD1 (6 bases). The CDR3 length is 13 residues. The V gene's germline CDR1 is LNHDA and CDR2 SQIVND (reference sequence). Trimming took off 3 bases at V and 7 bases at J, with 13 bases between the two ends.

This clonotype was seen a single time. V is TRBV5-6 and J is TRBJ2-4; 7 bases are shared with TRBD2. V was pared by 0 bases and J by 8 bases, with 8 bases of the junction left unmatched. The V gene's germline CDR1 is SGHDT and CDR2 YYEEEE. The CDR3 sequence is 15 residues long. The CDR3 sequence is CASSLGGGSGDIQYF. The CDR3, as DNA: TGTGCCAGCAGCTTGGGAGGCGGGAGCGGGGACATTCAGTACTTC.

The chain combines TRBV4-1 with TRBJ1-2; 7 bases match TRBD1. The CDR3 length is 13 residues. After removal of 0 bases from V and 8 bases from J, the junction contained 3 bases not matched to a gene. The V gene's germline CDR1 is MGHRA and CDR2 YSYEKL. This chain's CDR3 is CASSQDYRGGYTF. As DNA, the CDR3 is TGCGCCAGCAGCCAAGACTACAGGGGCGGCTACACCTTC.